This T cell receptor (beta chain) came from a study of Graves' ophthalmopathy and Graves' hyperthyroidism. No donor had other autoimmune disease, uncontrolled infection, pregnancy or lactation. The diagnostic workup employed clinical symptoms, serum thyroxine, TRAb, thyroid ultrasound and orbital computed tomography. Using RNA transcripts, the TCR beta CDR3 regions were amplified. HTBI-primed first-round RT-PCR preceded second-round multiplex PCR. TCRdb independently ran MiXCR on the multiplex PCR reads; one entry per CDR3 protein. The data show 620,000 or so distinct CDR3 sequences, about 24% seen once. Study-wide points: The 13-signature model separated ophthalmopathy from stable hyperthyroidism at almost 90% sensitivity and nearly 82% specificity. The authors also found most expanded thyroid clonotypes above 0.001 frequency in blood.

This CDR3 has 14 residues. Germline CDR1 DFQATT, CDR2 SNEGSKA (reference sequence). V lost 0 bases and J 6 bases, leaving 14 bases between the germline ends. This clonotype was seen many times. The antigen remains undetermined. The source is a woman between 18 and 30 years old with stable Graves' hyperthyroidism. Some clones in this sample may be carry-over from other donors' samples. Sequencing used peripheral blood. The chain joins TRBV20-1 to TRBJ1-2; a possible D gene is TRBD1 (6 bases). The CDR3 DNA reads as TGCAGTGCTAGAGATCTAGCGGCAGGGGATGGCTACACCTTC. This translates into CSARDLAAGDGYTF.